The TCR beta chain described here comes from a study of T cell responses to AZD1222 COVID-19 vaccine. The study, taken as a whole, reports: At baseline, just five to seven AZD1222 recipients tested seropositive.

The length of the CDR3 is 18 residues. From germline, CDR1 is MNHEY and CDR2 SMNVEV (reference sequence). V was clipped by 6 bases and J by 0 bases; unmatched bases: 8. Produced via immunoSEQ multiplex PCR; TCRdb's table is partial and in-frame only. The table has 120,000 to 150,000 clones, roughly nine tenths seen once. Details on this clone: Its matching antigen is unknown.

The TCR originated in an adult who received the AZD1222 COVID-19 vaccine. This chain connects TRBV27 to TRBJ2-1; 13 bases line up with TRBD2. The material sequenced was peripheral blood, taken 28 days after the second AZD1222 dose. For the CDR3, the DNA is TGTGCCAGCAGCCGGACTAGCGGGAGCCCGCCCTCCTACAATGAGCAGTTCTTC. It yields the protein CASSRTSGSPPSYNEQFF.